These T cell receptor beta chains were read from a single sample in a study of PD-1 blockade in mismatch repair-deficient tumors. Profiled with immunoSEQ multiplex PCR; TCRdb holds only in-frame clones, not every one. The sample holds around 110,000 clones, 70% to 80% seen once. The sample was peripheral blood, taken around 60 weeks after starting pembrolizumab. The receptors were sampled from an adult with mismatch repair-deficient cancer. The CDR3 runs from the conserved cysteine through the conserved F or W. The D gene is left open where the match is weak. Not all rows give a size; the values are once, few, many and, for expanded clones, a class.

>TRBJ2-7|TRBV21-1|.|.
TGTGCCAGCAGCAAAGTTCAGGCGTCCTACGAGCAGTACTTC
CASSKVQASYEQYF
>TRBJ2-3|TRBV7-2|.|TRBD2
TGTGCCAGCAGGGGACTATCTCTACCCACAGATACGCAGTATTTT
CASRGLSLPTDTQYF
>TRBJ1-2|TRBV6-1|.|TRBD1
TGTGCCAGCAGCTCACAGGGGGCGCTTGATGGCTACACCTTC
CASSSQGALDGYTF
>TRBJ1-4|TRBV7-9|few|.
TGTGCCAGCAGCCCACAGGGAGGTAACGAAAAACTGTTTTTT
CASSPQGGNEKLFF
>TRBJ2-7|TRBV7-2|.|.
TGTGCCAGCAGCCCCCGGGTCCTCGAGCAGTACTTC
CASSPRVLEQYF
>TRBJ2-1|TRBV10-2|.|TRBD2
TGCGCCAGCAGTGAGTCGGTGTCTAGCGGGAAGAATGAGCAGTTCTTC
CASSESVSSGKNEQFF
>TRBJ2-1|TRBV11-3|.|.
TGTGCCAGCAGCTTTCCGACGCTTCCGGGCCTTGGCAATGAGCAGTTCTTC
CASSFPTLPGLGNEQFF
>TRBJ2-1|TRBV7-8|.|TRBD2
TGTGCCAGCAGCTTAGTTGCTAGCGGGAGTTCCTACAATGAGCAGTTCTTC
CASSLVASGSSYNEQFF
>TRBJ2-5|TRBV11-2|.|TRBD1
TGTGCCAGCAGTTCGAACGACAGGGGCTCGGAGACCCAGTACTTC
CASSSNDRGSETQYF
>TRBJ2-2|TRBV25-1|.|.
TGTGCCAGCAGTGAGCCCAGGGTGAACACCGGGGAGCTGTTTTTT
CASSEPRVNTGELFF
>TRBJ2-3|TRBV7-2|.|.
TGTGCCAGCAGCTTGCCGCCGGGGAAGGGAGATACGCAGTATTTT
CASSLPPGKGDTQYF
>TRBJ2-7|TRBV6-1|.|.
TGTGCCAGCAGTGAGGACTGGGGGGCTTCCGAGCAGTACTTC
CASSEDWGASEQYF
>TRBJ2-5|TRBV11-3|.|.
TGTGCCAGCAGGAACCTTGGGGGAGTATCAGAGACCCAGTACTTC
CASRNLGGVSETQYF
>TRBJ2-1|TRBV14|.|TRBD2
TGTGCCAGCAGCCAAAGTCTAGCGGGAGCGTGGGAGCAGTTCTTC
CASSQSLAGAWEQFF
>TRBJ2-1|TRBV5-1|.|TRBD1
TGCGCCAGCAGCTTGGCCCGTTGGGACAGGAACAATGAGCAGTTCTTC
CASSLARWDRNNEQFF
>TRBJ2-3|TRBV7-9|once|.
TGTGCCAGCAGCTCGCCGAAAGATACGCAGTATTTT
CASSSPKDTQYF
>TRBJ1-4|TRBV11-1|.|.
TGTGCCAGCAGCGGACGCCGTGGTGAAAAACTGTTTTTT
CASSGRRGEKLFF
>TRBJ1-5|TRBV15|.|.
TGTGCCACCAGCATACAGGCTAGGGGCAATCAGCCCCAGCATTTT
CATSIQARGNQPQHF
>TRBJ2-7|TRBV7-8|once|TRBD2
TGTGCCAGCAGCTCCCCGGGGGGCGAGCAGTACTTC
CASSSPGGEQYF
>TRBJ1-3|TRBV7-3|.|TRBD1
TGTGCCAGCAGCTTATCCGGGACAGGGGCTGGAAACACCATATATTTT
CASSLSGTGAGNTIYF
>TRBJ2-7|TRBV6-5|once|.
TGTGCCAGCAGTTATGGCGGGGACTCCTACGAGCAGTACTTC
CASSYGGDSYEQYF
>TRBJ1-2|TRBV10-3|.|.
TGTGCCATCAGTGGGAAGAGGGACACCGAGCTATATGGCTACACCTTC
CAISGKRDTELYGYTF
>TRBJ2-2|TRBV30|once|TRBD1
TGTGCCTGGACCCCCGCCGGTTTGGGACAGGCTTCCACCGGGGAGCTGTTTTTT
CAWTPAGLGQASTGELFF
>TRBJ1-1|TRBV29-1|.|.
TGCAGCGCGCGGGCATCAGGGCTAGGTTCCGAAGCTTTCTTT
CSARASGLGSEAFF
>TRBJ2-7|TRBV2|.|TRBD2
TGTGCCAGCAGTGAGGGAGCGGGACTATCCTACGAGCAGTACTTC
CASSEGAGLSYEQYF
>TRBJ2-1|TRBV19|.|.
TGTGCCAGTAGTGGGAACAGTCGCAATGAGCAGTTCTTC
CASSGNSRNEQFF
>TRBJ2-2|TRBV7-9|.|TRBD1
TGTGCCAGCAGCTCGATTGCGTGGCAGGGGGCTACCGGGGAGCTGTTTTTT
CASSSIAWQGATGELFF
>TRBJ1-3|TRBV5-6|.|.
TGTGCCAGCAGCTTGGCTCAGGGTGGAAACACCATATATTTT
CASSLAQGGNTIYF
>TRBJ2-5|TRBV6-1|.|TRBD1
TGTGCCAGCAGCCAGACAGGGTCAGGGGAGACCCAGTACTTC
CASSQTGSGETQYF
>TRBJ2-2|TRBV4-2|.|TRBD2
TGTGCCAGCAGCCAAGATCGGGCTAGCGGGAGGAACACCGGGGAGCTGTTTTTT
CASSQDRASGRNTGELFF
>TRBJ2-3|TRBV6-1|.|TRBD2
TGTGCCAGCAGTGCATTAGCGGGAGTTATAGATACGCAGTATTTT
CASSALAGVIDTQYF
>TRBJ2-7|TRBV18|.|TRBD1
TGTGCCAGCTCACCAACAGGGGGCACCTACGAGCAGTACTTC
CASSPTGGTYEQYF
>TRBJ2-7|TRBV5-4|.|.
TGTGCCAGCAACCAGTGGGGGGACTCATCCTACGAGCAGTACTTC
CASNQWGDSSYEQYF
>TRBJ2-3|TRBV5-1|.|TRBD1
TGCGCCAGCAGCTTGGCGGGACAGCGCACAGATACGCAGTATTTT
CASSLAGQRTDTQYF
>TRBJ1-2|TRBV6-5|few|.
TGTGCCAGCAGCAAACAGGGAGCTAACTATGGCTACACCTTC
CASSKQGANYGYTF
>TRBJ1-1|TRBV5-1|.|.
TGCGCCAGCAGCTGGGACAACCGGAACACTGAAGCTTTCTTT
CASSWDNRNTEAFF
>TRBJ2-1|TRBV5-5|.|TRBD2
TGTGCCAGCATCGTGGCGGGAGTTCATGAGCAGTTCTTC
CASIVAGVHEQFF
>TRBJ2-3|TRBV11-2|.|.
TGTGCCAGCAGCCCACACCCCGGGGCCGGAACAGATACGCAGTATTTT
CASSPHPGAGTDTQYF
>TRBJ2-2|TRBV7-2|.|.
TGTGCCAGCAGCTTAGCGGATATCGGGGAGCTGTTTTTT
CASSLADIGELFF
>TRBJ2-7|TRBV9|once|TRBD1
TGTGCCAGCAGCGTAGGGGGGACAGGGTTCTACGAGCAGTACTTC
CASSVGGTGFYEQYF
>TRBJ1-1|TRBV18|.|.
TGTGCCAGCTCACCCGGGGAAGCCGAAGCTTTCTTT
CASSPGEAEAFF